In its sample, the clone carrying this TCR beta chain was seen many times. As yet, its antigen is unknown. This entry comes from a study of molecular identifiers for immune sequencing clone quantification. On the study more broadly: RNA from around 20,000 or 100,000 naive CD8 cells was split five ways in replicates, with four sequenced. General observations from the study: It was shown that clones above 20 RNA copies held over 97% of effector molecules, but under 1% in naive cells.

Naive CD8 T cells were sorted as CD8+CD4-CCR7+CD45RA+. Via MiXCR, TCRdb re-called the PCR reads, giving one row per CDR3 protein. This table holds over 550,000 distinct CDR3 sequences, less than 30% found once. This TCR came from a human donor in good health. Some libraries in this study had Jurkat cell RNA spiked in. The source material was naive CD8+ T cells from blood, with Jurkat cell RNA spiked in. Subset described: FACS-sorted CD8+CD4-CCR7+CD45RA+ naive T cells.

As DNA, the CDR3 is TGTGCCAGCAGCTTAGAATCAGGGAACACTGAAGCTTTCTTT. It is translated as CASSLESGNTEAFF. The V call is TRBV7-9, the J call TRBJ1-1, with no clear D. The CDR3 extends over 14 amino acids. V dropped 1 base and J dropped 1 base, with 7 bases sitting between them. Germline CDR1 reads SEHNR; CDR2 reads FQNEAQ (reference sequence).